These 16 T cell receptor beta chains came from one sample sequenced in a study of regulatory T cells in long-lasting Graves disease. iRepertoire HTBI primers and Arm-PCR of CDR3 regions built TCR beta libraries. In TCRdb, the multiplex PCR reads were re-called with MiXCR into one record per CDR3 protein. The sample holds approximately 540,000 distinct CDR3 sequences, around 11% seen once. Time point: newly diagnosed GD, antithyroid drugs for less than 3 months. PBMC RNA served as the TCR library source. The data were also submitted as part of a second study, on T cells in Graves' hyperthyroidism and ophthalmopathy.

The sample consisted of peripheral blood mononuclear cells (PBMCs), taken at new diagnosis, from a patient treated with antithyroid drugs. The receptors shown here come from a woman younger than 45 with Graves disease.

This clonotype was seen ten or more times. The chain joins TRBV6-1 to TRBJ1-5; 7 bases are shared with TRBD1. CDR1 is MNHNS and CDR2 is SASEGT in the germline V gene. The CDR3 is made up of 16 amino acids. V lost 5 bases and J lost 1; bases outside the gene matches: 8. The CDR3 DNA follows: TGTGCCAGCAGTCGCCTAACAGGGGCCAGCAATCAGCCCCAGCATTTT. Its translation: CASSRLTGASNQPQHF.

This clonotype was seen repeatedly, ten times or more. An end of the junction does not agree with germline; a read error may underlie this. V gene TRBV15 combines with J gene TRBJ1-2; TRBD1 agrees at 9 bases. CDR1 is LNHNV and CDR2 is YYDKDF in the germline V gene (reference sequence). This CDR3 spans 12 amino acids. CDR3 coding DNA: TGTGCCACCAGCAGAGAAGACAGGGGGGCCTTCTTC. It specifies CATSREDRGAFF.

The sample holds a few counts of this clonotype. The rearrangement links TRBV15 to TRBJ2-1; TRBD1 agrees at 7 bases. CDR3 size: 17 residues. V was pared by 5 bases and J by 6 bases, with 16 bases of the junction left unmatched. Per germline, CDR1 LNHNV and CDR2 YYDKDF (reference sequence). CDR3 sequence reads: CATSPGGGEGQRNEQFF. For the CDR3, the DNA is TGTGCCACCAGCCCCGGCGGCGGAGAGGGACAGCGCAATGAGCAGTTCTTC.

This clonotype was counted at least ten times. The CDR3 spells CASSAAGQGYSYEQYF. The DNA for the CDR3 is TGTGCCAGCAGCGCGGCGGGACAGGGCTATTCCTACGAGCAGTACTTC. The rearrangement joins TRBV6-1 to TRBJ2-7; 9 bases are shared with TRBD1. Looked up from germline, CDR1 is MNHNS and CDR2 is SASEGT. The CDR3 covers 16 residues. V shed 6 bases, J shed 1 base, and the junction held 10 bases outside the gene matches.

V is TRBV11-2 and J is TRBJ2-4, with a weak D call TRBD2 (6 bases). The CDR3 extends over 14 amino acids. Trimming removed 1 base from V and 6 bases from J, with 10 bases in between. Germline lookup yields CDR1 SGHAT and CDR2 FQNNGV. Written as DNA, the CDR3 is TGTGCCAGCAGCTTAGGGGGAGGAGGAAACATTCAGTACTTC. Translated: CASSLGGGGNIQYF.

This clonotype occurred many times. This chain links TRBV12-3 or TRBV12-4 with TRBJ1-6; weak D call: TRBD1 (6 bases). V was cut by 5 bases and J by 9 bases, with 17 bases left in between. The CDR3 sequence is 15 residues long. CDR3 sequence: CASSPQGRSSSPLHF. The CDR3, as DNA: TGTGCCAGCAGTCCGCAGGGGCGCAGCAGTTCACCCCTCCACTTT.

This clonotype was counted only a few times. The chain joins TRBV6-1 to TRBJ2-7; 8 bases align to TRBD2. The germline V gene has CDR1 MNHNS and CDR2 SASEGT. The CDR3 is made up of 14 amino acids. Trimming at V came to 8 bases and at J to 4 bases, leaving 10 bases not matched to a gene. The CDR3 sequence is CASRSSGGRYEQYF. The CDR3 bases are TGTGCCAGCCGGAGTTCGGGAGGGCGGTACGAGCAGTACTTC.

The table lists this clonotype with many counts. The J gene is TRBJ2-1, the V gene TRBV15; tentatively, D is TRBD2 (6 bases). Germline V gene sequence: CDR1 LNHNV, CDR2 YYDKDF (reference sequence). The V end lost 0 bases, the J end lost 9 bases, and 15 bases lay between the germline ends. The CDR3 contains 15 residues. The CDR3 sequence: CATSRDLTGVREQFF. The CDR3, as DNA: TGTGCCACCAGCAGAGATCTGACGGGGGTACGTGAGCAGTTCTTC.

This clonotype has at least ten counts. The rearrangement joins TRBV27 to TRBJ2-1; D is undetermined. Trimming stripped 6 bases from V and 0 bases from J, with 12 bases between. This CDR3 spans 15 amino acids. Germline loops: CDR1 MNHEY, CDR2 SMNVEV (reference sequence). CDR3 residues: CASRAARSSYNEQFF. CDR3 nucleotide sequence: TGTGCCAGCAGAGCAGCCAGGAGCTCCTACAATGAGCAGTTCTTC.

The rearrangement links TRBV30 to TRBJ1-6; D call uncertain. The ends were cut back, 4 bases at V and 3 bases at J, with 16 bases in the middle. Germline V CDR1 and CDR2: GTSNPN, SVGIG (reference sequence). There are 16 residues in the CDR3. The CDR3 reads CAWNPEESFYNSPLHF. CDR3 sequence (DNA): TGTGCCTGGAACCCTGAGGAGTCTTTCTATAATTCACCCCTCCACTTT. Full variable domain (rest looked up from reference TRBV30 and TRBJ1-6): SQTIHQWPATLVQPVGSPLSLECTVEGTSNPNLYWYRQAAGRGLQLLFYSVGIGQISSEVPQNLSASRPQDRQFILSSKKLLLSDSGFYLCAWNPEESFYNSPLHFGNGTRLTVT.

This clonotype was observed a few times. The DNA of the CDR3 is TGTGCCAGCAGCGTGACTAGCGAGAATGAGCAGTTCTTC. It translates to CASSVTSENEQFF. This chain joins TRBV6-2 or TRBV6-3 and TRBJ2-1; 8 positions match TRBD2. The germline gives CDR1 MNHEY, CDR2 SVGEGT. The CDR3 consists of 13 residues. Losses at the gene ends were 6 bases for V and 7 bases for J; bases not matched to a gene: 5.

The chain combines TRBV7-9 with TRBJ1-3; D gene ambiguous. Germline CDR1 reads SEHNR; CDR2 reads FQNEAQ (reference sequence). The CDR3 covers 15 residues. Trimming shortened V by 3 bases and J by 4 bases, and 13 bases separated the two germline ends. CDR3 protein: CASSFYALGGNTIYF. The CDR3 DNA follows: TGTGCCAGCAGCTTCTATGCCCTAGGAGGAAACACCATATATTTT.

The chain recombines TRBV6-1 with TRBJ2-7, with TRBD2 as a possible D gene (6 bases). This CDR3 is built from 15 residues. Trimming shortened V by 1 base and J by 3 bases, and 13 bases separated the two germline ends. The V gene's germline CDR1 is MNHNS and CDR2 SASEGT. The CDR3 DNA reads TGTGCCAGCAGTGAAGGATTGGATAGCGGCTACGAGCAGTACTTC. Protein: CASSEGLDSGYEQYF.

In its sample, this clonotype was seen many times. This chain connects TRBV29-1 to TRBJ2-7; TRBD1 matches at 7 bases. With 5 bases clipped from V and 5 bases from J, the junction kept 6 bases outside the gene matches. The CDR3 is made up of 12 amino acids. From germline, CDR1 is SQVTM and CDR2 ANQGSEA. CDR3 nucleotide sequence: TGCAGCGTTAGGCAGGGGGAGAACGAGCAGTACTTC. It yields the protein CSVRQGENEQYF.

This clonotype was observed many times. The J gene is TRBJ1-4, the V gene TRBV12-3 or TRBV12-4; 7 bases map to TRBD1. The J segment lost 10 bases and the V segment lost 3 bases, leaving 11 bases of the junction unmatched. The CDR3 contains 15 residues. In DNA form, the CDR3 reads TGTGCCAGCAGTTTTGGGGGGACAGCGAAGGGAAAACTGTTTTTT. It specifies CASSFGGTAKGKLFF.

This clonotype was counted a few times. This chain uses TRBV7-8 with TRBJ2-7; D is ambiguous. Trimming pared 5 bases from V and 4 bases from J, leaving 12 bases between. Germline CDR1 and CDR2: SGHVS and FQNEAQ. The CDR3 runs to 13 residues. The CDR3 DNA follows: TGTGCCAGCAGCGGGCACCCCGGATACGAGCAGTACTTC. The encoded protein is CASSGHPGYEQYF.